Below, 22 T cell receptor beta chains from the same sample are listed, as sequenced in a study of T cell repertoires and HLA-DP antigens. Their antigens remain unidentified. Method: immunoSEQ multiplex PCR; TCRdb's copy keeps in-frame clones and lacks some. The sample shows about 89,000 clones, about nine tenths of them seen only once. What was sequenced was CD4+ T cells from PBMCs. These receptor sequences come from a man over 45 in good health and CMV-seronegative.

Here the CDR3 reads CASSPQGLGSPLHF. CDR3 coding DNA: TGTGCCAGCAGCCCACAGGGGTTGGGTTCACCCCTCCACTTT. The chain joins TRBV6-1 to TRBJ1-6; TRBD1 agrees at 7 bases. This CDR3 contains 14 residues. The J segment lost 9 bases and the V segment lost 6 bases, leaving 8 bases of the junction unmatched. CDR1 MNHNS and CDR2 SASEGT come from the germline V gene.

This chain uses TRBV18 with TRBJ2-6; D assignment may be TRBD1 or TRBD2 (5 bases each). Germline V CDR1 and CDR2: KGHSH, LQKENI. CDR3 length: 17 residues. Trimming took 2 bases from V and 0 from J, leaving 11 bases between them. The CDR3 nucleotides are TGTGCCAGCTCACCAGTGGGGGTCCCCTCTGGGGCCAACGTCCTGACTTTC. Its translation: CASSPVGVPSGANVLTF.

V is TRBV6-6 and J is TRBJ1-1, with D tentatively TRBD1 (5 bases). V was shortened by 8 bases and J by 1 base, with 14 bases between the two germline ends. Germline V lookup: CDR1 MNHNY, CDR2 SVGAGI (reference sequence). This CDR3 spans 14 amino acids. This CDR3 is CASLPGGGNTEAFF. CDR3 nucleotides: TGTGCCAGCCTGCCTGGGGGGGGGAACACTGAAGCTTTCTTT.

CDR3 bases: TGTGCCAGCAGCCCGGACAGGGGGGGATACAATGAGCAGTTCTTC. It encodes CASSPDRGGYNEQFF. This chain links TRBV7-9 with TRBJ2-1, with 10 bases lining up with TRBD1. The V and J ends lost 5 bases and 4 bases, in that order; junction bases with no gene match: 5. The CDR3 has 15 amino acids. Germline V gene lookup returns CDR1 SEHNR and CDR2 FQNEAQ (reference sequence).

The V and J genes are TRBV19 and TRBJ1-1; 7 positions match TRBD1. J gave up 2 bases and V 6 bases, and 3 bases lay outside the gene matches. CDR3 length: 13 residues. From germline, CDR1 is LNHDA and CDR2 SQIVND (reference sequence). The CDR3 bases are TGTGCCAGTAGACGACAGGGTAACACTGAAGCTTTCTTT. Translated: CASRRQGNTEAFF.

V gene TRBV28 combines with J gene TRBJ1-4; weak D call: TRBD1 (5 bases). Trimming removed 7 bases from V and 2 bases from J, with 20 bases in between. Germline V gene lookup returns CDR1 MDHEN and CDR2 SYDVKM. The length of the CDR3 is 17 residues. CDR3 amino acids: CASIGLVGRGTNEKLFF. The CDR3 bases are TGTGCCAGCATCGGCCTAGTGGGTCGGGGGACTAATGAAAAACTGTTTTTT.

The CDR3 nucleotides read TGTGCCAGCAGTTCTATGGTCGACACTAGCAATCAGCCCCAGCATTTT. This sequence encodes CASSSMVDTSNQPQHF. The V gene is TRBV6-5, the J gene TRBJ1-5; D ambiguous. Germline CDR1 is MNHEY and CDR2 is SVGAGI. V lost 4 bases, J lost 0 bases, and 13 bases lay in between. The CDR3 runs to 16 residues.

The genes are TRBV19 and TRBJ2-2, with 8 bases aligning to TRBD1. Per germline, CDR1 LNHDA and CDR2 SQIVND (reference sequence). The CDR3 is 17 residues long. Trimming at V came to 2 bases and at J to 0 bases, leaving 5 bases not matched to a gene. In nucleotides, the CDR3 is TGTGCCAGTAGTATATGGACAGGGAGGCCGAACACCGGGGAGCTGTTTTTT. Protein sequence: CASSIWTGRPNTGELFF.

The gene calls are TRBV9 and TRBJ2-5, with TRBD2 matching over 7 bases. V lost 2 bases to trimming and J lost 4 bases; unmatched junction nucleotides: 8. Germline CDR1 and CDR2: SGDLS and YYNGEE. CDR3 length: 15 amino acids. The CDR3 loop is CASSVGPASGETQYF. The CDR3 DNA sequence: TGTGCCAGCAGCGTGGGGCCCGCTAGCGGAGAGACCCAGTACTTC.

The table lists this clone with a few counts. The chain employs TRBV19 and TRBJ2-5; maybe TRBD2 (5 bases). The CDR3 has 15 residues. The germline gives CDR1 LNHDA, CDR2 SQIVND (reference sequence). Trimming cost V 2 bases and J 4 bases, with 14 bases left between them. As DNA, the CDR3 is TGTGCCAGTAGTATACCCGGGGTTGAGCGAGAGACCCAGTACTTC. As protein: CASSIPGVERETQYF.

The J gene is TRBJ1-1, the V gene TRBV7-9; TRBD1 is a possible D gene (5 bases). This CDR3 is built from 14 residues. With 5 bases removed from V and 5 bases from J, the gap between germline ends came to 15 bases. Germline CDR1 reads SEHNR; CDR2 reads FQNEAQ (reference sequence). In DNA, the CDR3 is TGTGCCAGCAGCCTAACCGGGGGGAGAACTGAAGCTTTCTTT. This sequence encodes CASSLTGGRTEAFF.

The gene calls are TRBV5-1 and TRBJ1-2, with D unclear. The CDR3 totals 14 residues. V was pared by 0 bases and J by 4 bases, with 10 bases between. Looked up from germline, CDR1 is SGHRS and CDR2 is YFSETQ. The DNA for the CDR3 is TGCGCCAGCAGCTTGGAACAGCAGTTCTATGGCTACACCTTC. Translated, it gives CASSLEQQFYGYTF.

The chain joins TRBV15 to TRBJ1-3; possibly TRBD1 for D (5 bases). V shed 0 bases and J shed 0 bases, with 15 bases lying between them. The CDR3 runs 18 residues. Per germline, CDR1 LNHNV and CDR2 YYDKDF (reference sequence). DNA for the CDR3: TGTGCCACCAGCAGAGATCTTGGGACTTATAACTCTGGAAACACCATATATTTT. This encodes CATSRDLGTYNSGNTIYF.

This chain links TRBV9 with TRBJ2-2, with 8 bases fitting TRBD1. The CDR3 loop spans 14 amino acids. CDR1 and CDR2 from the germline V gene are SGDLS and YYNGEE. V shed 3 bases and J 3 bases; nucleotides not matched to a gene: 1. The CDR3: CASSGQGYTGELFF. CDR3 bases: TGTGCCAGCAGCGGACAGGGGTACACCGGGGAGCTGTTTTTT.

The chain uses TRBV7-2 and TRBJ2-5, with D perhaps assigned TRBD1 or TRBD2 (5 bases each). Germline V lookup: CDR1 SGHTA, CDR2 FQGNSA. The CDR3 has 18 amino acids. Trimming removed 2 bases at V and 5 bases at J, with 24 bases between. This chain's CDR3 is CASSLRQRANRLLETQYF. Written as DNA, the CDR3 is TGTGCCAGCAGCTTAAGACAGAGGGCCAACCGTTTGCTGGAGACCCAGTACTTC.

The V and J genes are TRBV7-2 and TRBJ1-1, with D uncertain. CDR1 SGHTA and CDR2 FQGNSA come from the germline V gene. V was shortened by 5 bases and J by 6 bases, with 7 bases between the two germline ends. The CDR3 is made up of 11 amino acids. CDR3 in DNA: TGTGCCAGCAGCCCCTTCTCTGAAGCTTTCTTT. Translating it yields CASSPFSEAFF.

The gene calls are TRBV15 and TRBJ2-5, with D tentatively TRBD2 (5 bases). From germline, CDR1 is LNHNV and CDR2 YYDKDF (reference sequence). V dropped 0 bases and J dropped 1 base, with 15 bases sitting between them. CDR3 length: 17 residues. The CDR3: CATSRDRLARPQETQYF. In nucleotides, the CDR3 is TGTGCCACCAGCAGAGATCGTCTAGCCAGACCCCAAGAGACCCAGTACTTC.

The V and J genes are TRBV4-3 and TRBJ2-7, with 7 bases identical to TRBD1. The germline V gene has CDR1 LGHNA and CDR2 YSLEER. Trimming removed 4 bases from V and 4 bases from J; junction bases left unmatched: 4. CDR3 length: 13 amino acids. Here the CDR3 reads CASSRGQLYEQYF. In DNA, the CDR3 is TGCGCCAGCAGCCGGGGACAGCTGTACGAGCAGTACTTC.

The V gene is TRBV27, the J gene TRBJ1-1; 8 bases fit TRBD1. V trimming: 4 bases; J trimming: 4 bases; junction bases outside the gene matches: 11. Germline values: CDR1 MNHEY, CDR2 SMNVEV (reference sequence). The CDR3 extends over 16 amino acids. The CDR3 nucleotides are TGTGCCAGCAGTTCAACAGGGGGTGGGTTGGGCACTGAAGCTTTCTTT. It translates to CASSSTGGGLGTEAFF.

The chain has TRBV7-8 and TRBJ2-2; D assignment may be TRBD1 or TRBD2 (6 bases each). The CDR3 spans 15 residues. V lost 5 bases to trimming and J lost 2 bases, with 12 bases between them. Germline assignment: CDR1 SGHVS and CDR2 FQNEAQ. The DNA for the CDR3 is TGTGCCAGCAGCCCCTCGGGGGCCAACACCGGGGAGCTGTTTTTT. Protein product: CASSPSGANTGELFF.

The V gene is TRBV18, the J gene TRBJ1-4; 7 nucleotides line up with TRBD1. Germline loops: CDR1 KGHSH, CDR2 LQKENI. The CDR3 totals 15 residues. V was clipped by 0 bases and J by 4 bases; unmatched bases: 2. The CDR3 DNA sequence: TGTGCCAGCTCACCACCCGGGACAGATAATGAAAAACTGTTTTTT. Translating gives CASSPPGTDNEKLFF. The full variable domain, rest sourced from reference TRBV18 and TRBJ1-4, is NAGVMQNPRHLVRRRGQEARLRCSPMKGHSHVYWYRQLPEEGLKFMVYLQKENIIDESGMPKERFSAEFPKEGPSILRIQQVVRGDSAAYFCASSPPGTDNEKLFFGSGTQLSVL.

The V and J genes are TRBV7-4 and TRBJ1-5; D uncertain. Germline V lookup: CDR1 SGHVT, CDR2 SQSDAQ. The CDR3 extends over 15 amino acids. V dropped 0 bases and J dropped 1 base, with 7 bases sitting between them. DNA for the CDR3: TGTGCCAGCAGCTTAGCACGGAGGAGCAATCAGCCCCAGCATTTT. Its protein product is CASSLARRSNQPQHF.